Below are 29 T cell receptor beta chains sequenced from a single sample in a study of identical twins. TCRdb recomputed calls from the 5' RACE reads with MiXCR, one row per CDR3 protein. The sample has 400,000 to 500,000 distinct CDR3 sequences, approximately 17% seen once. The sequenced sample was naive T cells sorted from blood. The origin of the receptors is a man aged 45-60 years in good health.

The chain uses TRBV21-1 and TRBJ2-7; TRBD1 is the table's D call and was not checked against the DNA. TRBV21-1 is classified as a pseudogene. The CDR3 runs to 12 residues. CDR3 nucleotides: TGTGCCAGCAGCGGCGACAGTCGGGAGCAGTACTTC. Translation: CASSGDSREQYF.

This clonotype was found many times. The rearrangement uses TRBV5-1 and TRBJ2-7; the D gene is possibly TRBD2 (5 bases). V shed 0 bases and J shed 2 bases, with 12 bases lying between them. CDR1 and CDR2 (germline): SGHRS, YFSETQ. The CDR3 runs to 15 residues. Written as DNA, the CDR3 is TGCGCCAGCAGCTTGGCCTCGGCTAGCCCCTACGAGCAGTACTTC. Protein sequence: CASSLASASPYEQYF. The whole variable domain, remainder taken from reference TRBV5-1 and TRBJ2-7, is KAGVTQTPRYLIKTRGQQVTLSCSPISGHRSVSWYQQTPGQGLQFLFEYFSETQRNKGNFPGRFSGRQFSNSRSEMNVSTLELGDSALYLCASSLASASPYEQYFGPGTRLTVT.

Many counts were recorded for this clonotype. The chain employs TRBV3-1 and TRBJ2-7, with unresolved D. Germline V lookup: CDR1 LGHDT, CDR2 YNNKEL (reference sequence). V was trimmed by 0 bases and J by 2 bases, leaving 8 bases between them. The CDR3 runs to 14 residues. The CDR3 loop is CASSQDPLAYEQYF. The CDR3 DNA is TGTGCCAGCAGCCAAGATCCGTTGGCCTACGAGCAGTACTTC.

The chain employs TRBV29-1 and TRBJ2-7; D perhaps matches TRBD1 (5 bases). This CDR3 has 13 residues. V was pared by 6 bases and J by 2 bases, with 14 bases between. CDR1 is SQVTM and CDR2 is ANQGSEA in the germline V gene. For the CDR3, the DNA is TGCAGCGTGGGGCCGCTCGGAACCTACGAGCAGTACTTC. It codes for CSVGPLGTYEQYF.

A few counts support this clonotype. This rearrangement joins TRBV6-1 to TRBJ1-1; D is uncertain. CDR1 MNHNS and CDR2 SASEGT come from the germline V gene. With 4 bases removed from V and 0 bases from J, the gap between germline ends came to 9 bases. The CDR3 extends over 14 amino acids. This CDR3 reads CASSALTLNTEAFF. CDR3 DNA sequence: TGTGCCAGCAGTGCCCTTACCTTGAACACTGAAGCTTTCTTT.

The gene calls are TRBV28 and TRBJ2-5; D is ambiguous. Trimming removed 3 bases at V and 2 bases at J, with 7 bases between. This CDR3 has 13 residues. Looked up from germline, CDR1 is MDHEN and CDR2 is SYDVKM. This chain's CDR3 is CASSLYKQETQYF. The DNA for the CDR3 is TGTGCCAGCAGTTTGTATAAGCAAGAGACCCAGTACTTC.

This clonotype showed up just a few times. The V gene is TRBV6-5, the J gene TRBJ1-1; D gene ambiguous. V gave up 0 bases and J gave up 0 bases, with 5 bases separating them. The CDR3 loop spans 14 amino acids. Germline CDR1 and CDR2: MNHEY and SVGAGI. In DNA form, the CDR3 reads TGTGCCAGCAGTTACTCACAGATGAACACTGAAGCTTTCTTT. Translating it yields CASSYSQMNTEAFF.

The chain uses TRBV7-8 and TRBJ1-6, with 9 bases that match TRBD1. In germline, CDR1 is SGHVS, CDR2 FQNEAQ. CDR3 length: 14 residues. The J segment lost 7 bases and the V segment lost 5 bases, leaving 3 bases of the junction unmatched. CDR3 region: CASSTDRGNSPLHF. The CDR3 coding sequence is TGTGCCAGCAGCACAGACAGGGGGAATTCACCCCTCCACTTT.

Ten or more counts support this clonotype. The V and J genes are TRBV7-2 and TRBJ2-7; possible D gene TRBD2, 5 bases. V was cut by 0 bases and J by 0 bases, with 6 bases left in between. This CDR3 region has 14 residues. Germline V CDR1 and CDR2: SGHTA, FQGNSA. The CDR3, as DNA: TGTGCCAGCAGCTTAGCCGGGGTCTCCTACGAGCAGTACTTC. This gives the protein CASSLAGVSYEQYF.

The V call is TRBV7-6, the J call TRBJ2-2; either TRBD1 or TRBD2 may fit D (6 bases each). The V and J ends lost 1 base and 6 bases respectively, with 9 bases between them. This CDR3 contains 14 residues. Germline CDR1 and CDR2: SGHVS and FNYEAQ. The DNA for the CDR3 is TGTGCCAGCAGCTTAGGGGGGGCGTCCGGGGAGCTGTTTTTT. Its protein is CASSLGGASGELFF.

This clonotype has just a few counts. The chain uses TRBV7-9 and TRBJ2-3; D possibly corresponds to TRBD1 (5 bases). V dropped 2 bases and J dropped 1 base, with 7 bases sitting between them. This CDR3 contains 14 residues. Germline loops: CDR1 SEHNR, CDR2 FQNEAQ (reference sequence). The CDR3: CASSLPRGTDTQYF. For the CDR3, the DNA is TGTGCCAGCAGCTTACCCAGGGGCACAGATACGCAGTATTTT. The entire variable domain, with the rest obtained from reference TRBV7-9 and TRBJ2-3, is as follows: DTGVSQNPRHKITKRGQNVTFRCDPISEHNRLYWYRQTLGQGPEFLTYFQNEAQLEKSRLLSDRFSAERPKGSFSTLEIQRTEQGDSAMYLCASSLPRGTDTQYFGPGTRLTVL.

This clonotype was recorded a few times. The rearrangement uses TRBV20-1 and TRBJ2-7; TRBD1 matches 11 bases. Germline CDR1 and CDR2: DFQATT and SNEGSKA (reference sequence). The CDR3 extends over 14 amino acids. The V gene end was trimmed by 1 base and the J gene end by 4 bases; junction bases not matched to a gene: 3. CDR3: CSARGRDRGYEQYF. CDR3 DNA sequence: TGCAGTGCTAGAGGCCGGGACAGGGGGTACGAGCAGTACTTC.

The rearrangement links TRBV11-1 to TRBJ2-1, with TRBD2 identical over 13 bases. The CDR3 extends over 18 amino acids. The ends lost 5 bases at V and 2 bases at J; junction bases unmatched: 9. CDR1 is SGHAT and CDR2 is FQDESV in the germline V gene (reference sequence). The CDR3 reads CASSPMGLAGSPYNEQFF. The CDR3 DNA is TGTGCCAGCAGCCCGATGGGACTAGCGGGAAGCCCCTACAATGAGCAGTTCTTC. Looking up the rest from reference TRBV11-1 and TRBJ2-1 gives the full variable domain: EAEVAQSPRYKITEKSQAVAFWCDPISGHATLYWYRQILGQGPELLVQFQDESVVDDSQLPKDRFSAERLKGVDSTLKIQPAELGDSAMYLCASSPMGLAGSPYNEQFFGPGTRLTVL.

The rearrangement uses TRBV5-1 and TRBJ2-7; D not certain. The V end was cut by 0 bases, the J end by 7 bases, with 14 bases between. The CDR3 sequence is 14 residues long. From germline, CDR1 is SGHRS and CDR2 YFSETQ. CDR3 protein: CASSLAFPGQEQYF. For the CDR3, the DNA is TGCGCCAGCAGCTTGGCCTTCCCCGGTCAGGAGCAGTACTTC.

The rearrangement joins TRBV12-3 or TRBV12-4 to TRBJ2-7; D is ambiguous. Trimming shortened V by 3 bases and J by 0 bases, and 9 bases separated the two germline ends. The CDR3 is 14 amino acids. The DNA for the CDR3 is TGTGCCAGCAGTTTTGCTGAGAGCTCCTACGAGCAGTACTTC. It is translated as CASSFAESSYEQYF.

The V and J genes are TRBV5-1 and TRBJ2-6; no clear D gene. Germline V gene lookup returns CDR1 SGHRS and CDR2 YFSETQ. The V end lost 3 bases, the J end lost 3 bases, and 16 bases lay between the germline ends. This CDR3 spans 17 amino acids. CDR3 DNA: TGCGCCAGCAGCTGGCGAAGGTCGTCGGGTGGGGCCAACGTCCTGACTTTC. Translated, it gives CASSWRRSSGGANVLTF.

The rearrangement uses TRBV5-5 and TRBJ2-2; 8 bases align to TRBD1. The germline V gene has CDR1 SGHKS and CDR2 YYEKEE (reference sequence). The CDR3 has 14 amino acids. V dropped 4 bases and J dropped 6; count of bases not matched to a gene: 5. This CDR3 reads CASSPVTGAGELFF. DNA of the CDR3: TGTGCCAGCAGCCCCGTGACAGGGGCCGGGGAGCTGTTTTTT.

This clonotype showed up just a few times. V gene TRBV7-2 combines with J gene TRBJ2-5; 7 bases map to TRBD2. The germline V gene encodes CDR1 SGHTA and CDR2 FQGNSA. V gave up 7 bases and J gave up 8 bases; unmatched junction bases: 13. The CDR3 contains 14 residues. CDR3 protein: CASTLSVRGLTQYF. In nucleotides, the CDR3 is TGTGCCAGCACCCTTTCTGTGCGGGGGTTAACCCAGTACTTC.

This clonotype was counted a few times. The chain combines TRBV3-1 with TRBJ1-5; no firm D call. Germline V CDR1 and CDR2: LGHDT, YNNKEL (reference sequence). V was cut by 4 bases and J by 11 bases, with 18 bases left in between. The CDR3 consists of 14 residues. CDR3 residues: CASSPSPRSSTQHF. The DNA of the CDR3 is TGTGCCAGCAGCCCAAGCCCCAGGTCGTCGACCCAGCATTTT.

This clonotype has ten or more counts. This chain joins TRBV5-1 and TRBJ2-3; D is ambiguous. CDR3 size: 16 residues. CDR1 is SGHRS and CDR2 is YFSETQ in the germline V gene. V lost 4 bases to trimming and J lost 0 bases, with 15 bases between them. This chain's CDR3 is CASSVGNPRSTDTQYF. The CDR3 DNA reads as TGCGCCAGCAGCGTAGGGAACCCTCGGAGCACAGATACGCAGTATTTT.

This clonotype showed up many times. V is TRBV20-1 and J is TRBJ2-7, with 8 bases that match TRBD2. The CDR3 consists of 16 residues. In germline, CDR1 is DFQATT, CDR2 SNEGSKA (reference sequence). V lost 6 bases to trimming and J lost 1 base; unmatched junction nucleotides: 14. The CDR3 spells CSARVMAGGVSYEQYF. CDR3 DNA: TGCAGTGCCAGGGTCATGGCGGGAGGCGTATCCTACGAGCAGTACTTC.

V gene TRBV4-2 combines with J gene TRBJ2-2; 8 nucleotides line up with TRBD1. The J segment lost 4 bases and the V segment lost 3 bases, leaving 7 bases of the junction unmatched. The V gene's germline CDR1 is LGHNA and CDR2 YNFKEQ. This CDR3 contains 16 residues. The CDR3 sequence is CASSQEWDRSTGELFF. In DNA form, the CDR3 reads TGTGCCAGCAGCCAGGAGTGGGACAGGTCCACCGGGGAGCTGTTTTTT.

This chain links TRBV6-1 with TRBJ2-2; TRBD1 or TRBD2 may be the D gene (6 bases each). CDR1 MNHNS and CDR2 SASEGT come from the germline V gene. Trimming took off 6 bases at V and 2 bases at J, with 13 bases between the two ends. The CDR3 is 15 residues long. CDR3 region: CASSTRGANTGELFF. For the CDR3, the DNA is TGTGCCAGCAGCACGAGGGGGGCAAACACCGGGGAGCTGTTTTTT.

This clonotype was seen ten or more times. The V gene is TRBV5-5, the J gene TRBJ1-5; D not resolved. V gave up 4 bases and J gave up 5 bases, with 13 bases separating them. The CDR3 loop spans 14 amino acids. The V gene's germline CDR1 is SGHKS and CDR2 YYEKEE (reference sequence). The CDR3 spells CASSALSSDQPQHF. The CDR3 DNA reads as TGTGCCAGCAGCGCGCTAAGTTCGGATCAGCCCCAGCATTTT.

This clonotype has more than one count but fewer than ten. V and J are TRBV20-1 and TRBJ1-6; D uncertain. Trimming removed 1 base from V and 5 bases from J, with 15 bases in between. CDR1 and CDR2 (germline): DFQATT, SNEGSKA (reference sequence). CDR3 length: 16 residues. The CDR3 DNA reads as TGCAGTGCTAGAGTTTTCCAAGGGAGGAATAATTCACCCCTCCACTTT. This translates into CSARVFQGRNNSPLHF.

CDR3 sequence: CASSYSGGSADTQYF. The CDR3 DNA is TGTGCCAGCAGTTACTCAGGGGGGTCGGCCGATACGCAGTATTTT. The chain carries TRBV6-5 and TRBJ2-3, with D possibly being TRBD1 or TRBD2 (6 bases each). Germline CDR1 is MNHEY and CDR2 is SVGAGI. Deletions cut 0 bases from V and 6 bases from J, with 13 bases between. This CDR3 spans 15 amino acids.

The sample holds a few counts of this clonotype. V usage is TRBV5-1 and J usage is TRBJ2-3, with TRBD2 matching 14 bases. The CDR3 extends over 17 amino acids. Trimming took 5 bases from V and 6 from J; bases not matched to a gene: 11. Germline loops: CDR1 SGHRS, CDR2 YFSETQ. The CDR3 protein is CASRPTWTSGGYDTQYF. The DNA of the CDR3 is TGCGCCAGCAGACCCACTTGGACTAGCGGGGGGTACGATACGCAGTATTTT.

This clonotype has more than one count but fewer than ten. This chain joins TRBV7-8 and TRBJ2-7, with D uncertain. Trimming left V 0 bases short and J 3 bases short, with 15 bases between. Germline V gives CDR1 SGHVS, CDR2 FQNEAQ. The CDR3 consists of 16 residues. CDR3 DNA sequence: TGTGCCAGCAGCTTAGCACGGCAATGGGTATACTACGAGCAGTACTTC. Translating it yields CASSLARQWVYYEQYF.

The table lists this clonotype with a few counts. CDR3 in DNA: TGTGCCAGCAGCCCCTTGGGGGACAGTTGGTACTTC. Protein: CASSPLGDSWYF. The rearrangement links TRBV7-9 to TRBJ2-7; 7 bases fit TRBD1. Trimming cost V 5 bases and J 12 bases; bases outside gene matches: 10. The germline V gene has CDR1 SEHNR and CDR2 FQNEAQ (reference sequence). The CDR3 is 12 amino acids.